The entry below describes one T cell receptor (beta chain). Its specificity is not known. This record comes from a study of shared clonotypes between healthy human individuals. V was cut by 0 bases and J by 6 bases, with 6 bases left in between. In germline, CDR1 is SGHRS, CDR2 YFSETQ. The CDR3 consists of 13 residues. This was a deep-level run. Each subset's genomic DNA was split evenly across several immunoSEQ plates. Here immunoSEQ multiplex PCR was the method, and the copy in TCRdb shows in-frame clones only, minus some. The data show some 2 million clones, roughly 95% seen once. Overall study results and limits: The study found lower generation probabilities in non-shared clonotypes than in those shared by all four donors.

The J gene is TRBJ2-2, the V gene TRBV5-1; D gene uncertain. Sequencing was done on a sample of naive CD4+ T cells sorted from blood. The subset here: CD45RA+ positively selected. The clonotype comes from a man aged 18 to 30 in good health. The CDR3 nucleotides read TGCGCCAGCAGCTTGGTCTTCGCCGGGGAGCTGTTTTTT. This encodes CASSLVFAGELFF.